The 5 T cell receptor beta chains below were found in one sample sequenced in a study of shared clonotypes between healthy human individuals. The protocol was immunoSEQ multiplex PCR, while the TCRdb copy is restricted to in-frame clones and leaves out a portion. This repertoire shows around 500,000 clones, roughly 80% found once; its top ten account for roughly 13%. The material sequenced was PBMCs. These receptors originate from a middle-aged woman in good health. Some clones in this sample may be carry-over from other donors' samples.

This clone turned up a few times. The chain carries TRBV5-5 and TRBJ1-2; tentatively, D is TRBD1 (6 bases). Germline V lookup: CDR1 SGHKS, CDR2 YYEKEE (reference sequence). V dropped 4 bases and J dropped 2 bases, with 18 bases sitting between them. The CDR3 totals 16 residues. This chain's CDR3 is CASSPQGSQPNYGYTF. The CDR3 DNA is TGTGCCAGCAGCCCCCAGGGGAGTCAACCCAACTATGGCTACACCTTC.

The chain joins TRBV6-5 to TRBJ2-7; 7 positions match TRBD1. The trim removed 5 bases at V and 4 bases at J, leaving 8 bases unmatched. Germline loops: CDR1 MNHEY, CDR2 SVGAGI. This CDR3 has 14 residues. As DNA, the CDR3 is TGTGCCAGCAGTCCCGGGACAGCTTTATACGAGCAGTACTTC. Translated, it gives CASSPGTALYEQYF.

The chain recombines TRBV7-8 with TRBJ2-7; TRBD2 aligns across 12 bases. Germline V gives CDR1 SGHVS, CDR2 FQNEAQ. The CDR3 runs to 16 residues. After removal of 4 bases from V and 3 bases from J, the junction contained 7 bases not matched to a gene. In DNA form, the CDR3 reads TGTGCCAGCAGCTCTCGTCCGGGACTAGCGGGCTACGAGCAGTACTTC. Amino acids: CASSSRPGLAGYEQYF.

The chain recombines TRBV18 with TRBJ2-7; D gene unclear. Germline V gene lookup returns CDR1 KGHSH and CDR2 LQKENI. Trimming stripped 1 base from V and 2 bases from J, with 12 bases between. The CDR3 is made up of 15 amino acids. CDR3 residues: CASSPRSSLPYEQYF. The DNA for the CDR3 is TGTGCCAGCTCACCACGGTCGTCGCTCCCCTACGAGCAGTACTTC.

The chain is built from TRBV5-6 and TRBJ2-1; TRBD1 might be the D (6 bases). V dropped 2 bases and J dropped 4 bases, with 16 bases sitting between them. Germline CDR1 and CDR2: SGHDT and YYEEEE. CDR3 length: 16 amino acids. The CDR3: CASSFRRGLGYNEQFF. CDR3 bases: TGTGCCAGCAGCTTTCGCAGGGGTTTAGGGTACAATGAGCAGTTCTTC.